Included here is one T cell receptor (beta chain) sequence, with context. This sample was included in a study of blood T cell repertoires in COVID-19. The wider study: Sites across the United States, Italy and Spain contributed samples from acute and convalescent COVID-19. Nucleic acid was either cDNA or gDNA, and it came from T cells, B-cell-depleted T cells, or PBMCs.

In the source study's methods: Nucleated cell number was recorded as an estimate derived from reference gene primer amplification. Profiling relied on immunoSEQ multiplex PCR, and the TCRdb table lists in-frame clones only, not all of them. That table is the source of V, J and clone size, and D and trimming were worked out from the DNA. The table has about 160,000 clones, approximately 77% seen once; the top ten hold over 9.5%. Looked up from germline, CDR1 is LGHNT and CDR2 is FRNRAP. CDR3 length: 14 amino acids. V shed 2 bases and J shed 6 bases, with 11 bases lying between them. The sample consisted of peripheral blood. This chain joins TRBV12-5 and TRBJ2-1, with a tentative D call TRBD1 (8 bases). This clonotype was obtained from a woman of 80 years or more with active or convalescent COVID-19. CDR3: CASGLTGGVNEQFF. The CDR3 nucleotides read TGTGCTAGTGGTTTGACAGGGGGGGTCAATGAGCAGTTCTTC.